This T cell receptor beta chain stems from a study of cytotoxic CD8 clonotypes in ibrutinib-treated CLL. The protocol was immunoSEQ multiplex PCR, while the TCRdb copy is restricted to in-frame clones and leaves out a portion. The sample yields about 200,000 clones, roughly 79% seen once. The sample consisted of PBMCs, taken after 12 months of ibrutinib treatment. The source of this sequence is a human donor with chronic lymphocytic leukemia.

The chain's CDR3 is CASSSFGPPTDTQYF. CDR3 nucleotide sequence: TGCGCCAGCAGCTCATTTGGTCCTCCAACAGATACGCAGTATTTT. This rearrangement joins TRBV5-1 to TRBJ2-3; D not certain. The V end lost 3 bases, the J end lost 3 bases, and 14 bases lay between the germline ends. The CDR3 consists of 15 residues. The germline V gene has CDR1 SGHRS and CDR2 YFSETQ.